Listed below are T cell receptor beta chains from one sample, sequenced in a study of shared T cell receptors in the human thymus. Some clones are missing from TCRdb's copy, which holds only in-frame ones; the method was immunoSEQ multiplex PCR. The sample holds hundreds of thousands of clones, more than 70% seen once. The data also belong to a second study, concerning human thymus T cells.

The sample was thymocytes. These receptors were obtained from a boy younger than two with a congenital heart defect. Each CDR3 is given with its conserved first and last residue. D genes are given only for firm matches. Not all rows give a size; the values are once, few, many and, for expanded clones, a class.

CDR3nt: TGTGCCAGCAGTTACCCCGAGAGCCTGAATGGCTACACCTTC
CDR3aa: CASSYPESLNGYTF
abundance: NA
d_gene: NA
v_gene: TRBV6-6
j_gene: TRBJ1-2

CDR3nt: TGTGCCGGAAACTCGACAGGGGGCGCATGCTATGGCTACACCTTC
CDR3aa: CAGNSTGGACYGYTF
abundance: NA
d_gene: TRBD1
v_gene: TRBV6-1
j_gene: TRBJ1-2

CDR3nt: TGTGCCAGTAGAAAGACAGGGTGGTCCAACTATGGCTACACCTTC
CDR3aa: CASRKTGWSNYGYTF
abundance: NA
d_gene: TRBD1
v_gene: TRBV19
j_gene: TRBJ1-2

CDR3nt: TGTGCCAGCAGCTTCCCGACTAGCGGGGGTAGCAATGAGCAGTTCTTC
CDR3aa: CASSFPTSGGSNEQFF
abundance: NA
d_gene: TRBD2
v_gene: TRBV9
j_gene: TRBJ2-1

CDR3nt: TGTGCCAGCAGTTTCTCCGACACTCAACTTTCACCCCTCCACTTT
CDR3aa: CASSFSDTQLSPLHF
abundance: NA
d_gene: NA
v_gene: TRBV28
j_gene: TRBJ1-6

CDR3nt: TGTGCCTGGAGATTCGTGACAGGCTACTCTGGGGCCAACGTCCTGACTTTC
CDR3aa: CAWRFVTGYSGANVLTF
abundance: NA
d_gene: NA
v_gene: TRBV30
j_gene: TRBJ2-6

CDR3nt: TGTGCCAGCAGCAAAGTTTTAACAGGCCCCCGTTTGGGCAATGAGCAGTTCTTC
CDR3aa: CASSKVLTGPRLGNEQFF
abundance: NA
d_gene: NA
v_gene: TRBV21-1
j_gene: TRBJ2-1

CDR3nt: TGCGCCAGTCAGCAGAAGACGGGGGCAACTAATGAAAAACTGTTTTTT
CDR3aa: CASQQKTGATNEKLFF
abundance: NA
d_gene: NA
v_gene: TRBV5-1
j_gene: TRBJ1-4

CDR3nt: TGTGCCAGCAGGCCGGGACAGGGGCCCCCCGGGACCCAGTACTTC
CDR3aa: CASRPGQGPPGTQYF
abundance: NA
d_gene: TRBD1
v_gene: TRBV2
j_gene: TRBJ2-5

CDR3nt: TGTGCCTGGAGTGAGGGGCGGCCTCCTCGCGAGCAGTACTTC
CDR3aa: CAWSEGRPPREQYF
abundance: NA
d_gene: NA
v_gene: TRBV30
j_gene: TRBJ2-7

CDR3nt: TGTGCCAGCAGTTTAGGGAGTCCGCTATACGAGCAGTACTTC
CDR3aa: CASSLGSPLYEQYF
abundance: NA
d_gene: NA
v_gene: TRBV27
j_gene: TRBJ2-7

CDR3nt: TGTGCCAGCAGCCCTGCGGGGACAGGGACAAACGGGGAGCTGTTTTTT
CDR3aa: CASSPAGTGTNGELFF
abundance: NA
d_gene: TRBD1
v_gene: TRBV13
j_gene: TRBJ2-2

CDR3nt: TGCGCCAGCAGCCAATCCCCAGGGGAACTACGGTACGAGCAGTACTTC
CDR3aa: CASSQSPGELRYEQYF
abundance: NA
d_gene: NA
v_gene: TRBV4-1
j_gene: TRBJ2-7

CDR3nt: TGTGCCAGCAGCTTAACCTCTCAGGGTGTCAACACTGAAGCTTTCTTT
CDR3aa: CASSLTSQGVNTEAFF
abundance: NA
d_gene: NA
v_gene: TRBV7-6
j_gene: TRBJ1-1

CDR3nt: TGTGCCAGTAGTAAAGCGGGGGGCGCTTTAAATGAGCAGTTCTTC
CDR3aa: CASSKAGGALNEQFF
abundance: NA
d_gene: TRBD2
v_gene: TRBV19
j_gene: TRBJ2-1

CDR3nt: TGTGCCAGTAGTATGGTAGGGTTGATCGCCACGCTAGCGGGAGTCGAGGCTTACCAAGAGACCCAGTACTTC
CDR3aa: CASSMVGLIATLAGVEAYQETQYF
abundance: NA
d_gene: TRBD2
v_gene: TRBV19
j_gene: TRBJ2-5

CDR3nt: TGTGCCACCAGCAGAGGGCAGGGGGTGGAAAATCAGCCCCAGCATTTT
CDR3aa: CATSRGQGVENQPQHF
abundance: NA
d_gene: TRBD1
v_gene: TRBV15
j_gene: TRBJ1-5

CDR3nt: TGCGCCAGCAGCCAAGAGGGGACAGGGGGCCCGCGCTATCAGCCCCAGCATTTT
CDR3aa: CASSQEGTGGPRYQPQHF
abundance: NA
d_gene: TRBD1
v_gene: TRBV4-3
j_gene: TRBJ1-5

CDR3nt: TGTGCCAGCAGCCAAGATTTTTGGGGGGACACTGAAGCTTTCTTT
CDR3aa: CASSQDFWGDTEAFF
abundance: NA
d_gene: NA
v_gene: TRBV4-2
j_gene: TRBJ1-1

CDR3nt: TGTGCCAGTAGTATCCACCTACCGCCCCTCCACTTT
CDR3aa: CASSIHLPPLHF
abundance: once
d_gene: NA
v_gene: TRBV19
j_gene: TRBJ1-6

CDR3nt: TGTGCCAGCAGTGATGGACTTCCGAGCCCCGGCGCCACGAGTAGCAATCAGCCCCAGCATTTT
CDR3aa: CASSDGLPSPGATSSNQPQHF
abundance: once
d_gene: NA
v_gene: TRBV2
j_gene: TRBJ1-5

CDR3nt: TGTGCCAGTAGTCCCGGGACATTCAGCAATCAGCCCCAGCATTTT
CDR3aa: CASSPGTFSNQPQHF
abundance: NA
d_gene: NA
v_gene: TRBV19
j_gene: TRBJ1-5

CDR3nt: TGCGCCAGCCGTCCCGCGGGGGGTCGAACCGGGGAGCTGTTTTTT
CDR3aa: CASRPAGGRTGELFF
abundance: NA
d_gene: TRBD2
v_gene: TRBV4-3
j_gene: TRBJ2-2

CDR3nt: TGTGCCAGCAGTCCGGCGGCGACCACCCTCCACTTT
CDR3aa: CASSPAATTLHF
abundance: NA
d_gene: NA
v_gene: TRBV28
j_gene: TRBJ1-6

CDR3nt: TGTGCCAGCAGCTCCACAGGGGGCAATCACGAGCAGTACTTC
CDR3aa: CASSSTGGNHEQYF
abundance: NA
d_gene: TRBD1
v_gene: TRBV7-9
j_gene: TRBJ2-7

CDR3nt: TGCGCCAGCAAAGCGAGCTCCTACGAGCAGTACTTC
CDR3aa: CASKASSYEQYF
abundance: once
d_gene: NA
v_gene: TRBV7-8
j_gene: TRBJ2-7

CDR3nt: TGTGCCAGCAGTTTATTAGGGGCTCCGGCGCAGTATTTT
CDR3aa: CASSLLGAPAQYF
abundance: once
d_gene: NA
v_gene: TRBV28
j_gene: TRBJ2-3

CDR3nt: TGCGCCAGCAGCAGTCAAACCTGGGGGGACGAGCAGTACTTC
CDR3aa: CASSSQTWGDEQYF
abundance: NA
d_gene: NA
v_gene: TRBV4-1
j_gene: TRBJ2-7

CDR3nt: TGTGCCAGCAGCTCCCAGGGACAGAACAATCAGCCCCAGCATTTT
CDR3aa: CASSSQGQNNQPQHF
abundance: NA
d_gene: TRBD1
v_gene: TRBV13
j_gene: TRBJ1-5

CDR3nt: TGCAGCGGCGAGGGGGCGGGAGGGACCACAGATACGCAGTATTTT
CDR3aa: CSGEGAGGTTDTQYF
abundance: NA
d_gene: TRBD2
v_gene: TRBV29-1
j_gene: TRBJ2-3

CDR3nt: TGTGCCAGCAGTTCCGGGACTAGCGGGAGCTACGAGCAGTACTTC
CDR3aa: CASSSGTSGSYEQYF
abundance: NA
d_gene: TRBD2
v_gene: TRBV7-9
j_gene: TRBJ2-7

CDR3nt: TGCAGCGTTGAAGACAGGCCCATGAACACTGAAGCTTTCTTT
CDR3aa: CSVEDRPMNTEAFF
abundance: NA
d_gene: NA
v_gene: TRBV29-1
j_gene: TRBJ1-1

CDR3nt: TGTGCCAGCAGTTACTGGACTAGCGGAGAGAGCTCCTACAATGAGCAGTTCTTC
CDR3aa: CASSYWTSGESSYNEQFF
abundance: NA
d_gene: TRBD2
v_gene: TRBV2
j_gene: TRBJ2-1

CDR3nt: TGTGCCAGCAGATTTGGGGCTTACAATGAGCAGTTCTTC
CDR3aa: CASRFGAYNEQFF
abundance: NA
d_gene: NA
v_gene: TRBV7-9
j_gene: TRBJ2-1

CDR3nt: TGTGCCAGCAGCTTTATCGGCTCCTACGAGCAGTACTTC
CDR3aa: CASSFIGSYEQYF
abundance: once
d_gene: NA
v_gene: TRBV13
j_gene: TRBJ2-7

CDR3nt: TGTGCCAGCAGTTCCAGGGGGCTAAACACTGAAGCTTTCTTT
CDR3aa: CASSSRGLNTEAFF
abundance: NA
d_gene: TRBD1
v_gene: TRBV14
j_gene: TRBJ1-1

CDR3nt: TGTGCCAGCAGAGGGACTAGCGGGAGAGGGGATGAGGATACGCAGTATTTT
CDR3aa: CASRGTSGRGDEDTQYF
abundance: NA
d_gene: TRBD2
v_gene: TRBV7-2
j_gene: TRBJ2-3

CDR3nt: TGCAGTGCTTCCCCAATCAACGAGCAGTACTTC
CDR3aa: CSASPINEQYF
abundance: NA
d_gene: NA
v_gene: TRBV20-1
j_gene: TRBJ2-7

CDR3nt: TGTGCCAGCAGGGGGACAGTTTACGAGCAGTACTTC
CDR3aa: CASRGTVYEQYF
abundance: NA
d_gene: TRBD1
v_gene: TRBV27
j_gene: TRBJ2-7

CDR3nt: TGCGCCAGCACGTCTACGACTAGCGGGGGCTCGAACACCGGGGAGCTGTTTTTT
CDR3aa: CASTSTTSGGSNTGELFF
abundance: NA
d_gene: TRBD2
v_gene: TRBV5-1
j_gene: TRBJ2-2

CDR3nt: TGTGCCAGTAGCGTTGGGACAGCCTATGGCTACACCTTC
CDR3aa: CASSVGTAYGYTF
abundance: NA
d_gene: TRBD1
v_gene: TRBV19
j_gene: TRBJ1-2

CDR3nt: TGTGCCAGCAGTGAAAGGTTGGGCGGGGCCGCTTACGAGCAGTACTTC
CDR3aa: CASSERLGGAAYEQYF
abundance: NA
d_gene: NA
v_gene: TRBV6-1
j_gene: TRBJ2-7

CDR3nt: TGCGCCAGCAGCCCCATTTCAAGGGACTACCAAGATGCGAAAACAGATACGCAGTATTTT
CDR3aa: CASSPISRDYQDAKTDTQYF
abundance: NA
d_gene: TRBD2
v_gene: TRBV4-1
j_gene: TRBJ2-3

CDR3nt: TGTGCCAGCAGCGCGACCGGGACAGGGGATTCAGATACGCAGTATTTT
CDR3aa: CASSATGTGDSDTQYF
abundance: NA
d_gene: TRBD1
v_gene: TRBV5-6
j_gene: TRBJ2-3

CDR3nt: TGTGCCAGCAGCAACCGGGACAGGGTGACAGATACGCAGTATTTT
CDR3aa: CASSNRDRVTDTQYF
abundance: NA
d_gene: TRBD1
v_gene: TRBV28
j_gene: TRBJ2-3

CDR3nt: TGTGCCAGCATAGGGAGTGCCCCCTCCTACGAGCAGTACTTC
CDR3aa: CASIGSAPSYEQYF
abundance: NA
d_gene: NA
v_gene: TRBV6-1
j_gene: TRBJ2-7

CDR3nt: TGCAGCGTTGGGGGGAGGGATAACTATGGCTACACCTTC
CDR3aa: CSVGGRDNYGYTF
abundance: NA
d_gene: NA
v_gene: TRBV29-1
j_gene: TRBJ1-2

CDR3nt: TGTGCCAGCAGCTTAGTTGGGACAGGGGAAAACGAGCAGTACTTC
CDR3aa: CASSLVGTGENEQYF
abundance: NA
d_gene: TRBD1
v_gene: TRBV7-2
j_gene: TRBJ2-7

CDR3nt: TGTGCCAGCAGTTATGGGGACAGGTACGAGCAGTACTTC
CDR3aa: CASSYGDRYEQYF
abundance: NA
d_gene: TRBD1
v_gene: TRBV6-6
j_gene: TRBJ2-7

CDR3nt: TGTGCCAGCAGGAATAGCGGCAAGGCCTACGAGCAGTACTTC
CDR3aa: CASRNSGKAYEQYF
abundance: NA
d_gene: NA
v_gene: TRBV6-5
j_gene: TRBJ2-7

CDR3nt: TGTGCCAGCTCGGAGGAGTTCTACTCTGGGGCCAACGTCCTGACTTTC
CDR3aa: CASSEEFYSGANVLTF
abundance: NA
d_gene: NA
v_gene: TRBV2
j_gene: TRBJ2-6

CDR3nt: TGTGCCAGCACCTCCCGGGAGCTTAATGAAAAACTGTTTTTT
CDR3aa: CASTSRELNEKLFF
abundance: NA
d_gene: NA
v_gene: TRBV28
j_gene: TRBJ1-4

CDR3nt: TGCGCCAGCAGAAGGGACACAGGGAGCACTGAAGCTTTCTTT
CDR3aa: CASRRDTGSTEAFF
abundance: NA
d_gene: NA
v_gene: TRBV23-1
j_gene: TRBJ1-1

CDR3nt: TGTGCCAGCAGCTTAGCGATCGGGAGGGGCCGCGGGGGTAATGAAAAACTGTTTTTT
CDR3aa: CASSLAIGRGRGGNEKLFF
abundance: NA
d_gene: NA
v_gene: TRBV7-8
j_gene: TRBJ1-4

CDR3nt: TGTGCCAGCGTTACCCCGGGGGAACGGGAGTGTGAGCAGTATTTT
CDR3aa: CASVTPGERECEQYF
abundance: once
d_gene: NA
v_gene: TRBV28
j_gene: TRBJ2-3

CDR3nt: TGTGCCAGCAGCCGGGACTCTAACACTGAAGCTTTCTTT
CDR3aa: CASSRDSNTEAFF
abundance: few
d_gene: NA
v_gene: TRBV28
j_gene: TRBJ1-1

CDR3nt: TGTGCCAGCAGCCTCTGGACTAGCGGGGGTGATACGAGCTCCTACAATGAGCAGTTCTTC
CDR3aa: CASSLWTSGGDTSSYNEQFF
abundance: NA
d_gene: TRBD2
v_gene: TRBV14
j_gene: TRBJ2-1

CDR3nt: TGTGCCAGCCGCAGAGAGGGTGTTAATGAAAAACTGTTTTTT
CDR3aa: CASRREGVNEKLFF
abundance: NA
d_gene: NA
v_gene: TRBV7-6
j_gene: TRBJ1-4

CDR3nt: TGTGCCAGCAGCAACTCCCTATCAGGGAGGGAGCCCCAGCATTTT
CDR3aa: CASSNSLSGREPQHF
abundance: NA
d_gene: NA
v_gene: TRBV7-9
j_gene: TRBJ1-5

CDR3nt: TGCAGCGTGAACAGGGCTCCGAACACTGAAGCTTTCTTT
CDR3aa: CSVNRAPNTEAFF
abundance: once
d_gene: NA
v_gene: TRBV29-1
j_gene: TRBJ1-1